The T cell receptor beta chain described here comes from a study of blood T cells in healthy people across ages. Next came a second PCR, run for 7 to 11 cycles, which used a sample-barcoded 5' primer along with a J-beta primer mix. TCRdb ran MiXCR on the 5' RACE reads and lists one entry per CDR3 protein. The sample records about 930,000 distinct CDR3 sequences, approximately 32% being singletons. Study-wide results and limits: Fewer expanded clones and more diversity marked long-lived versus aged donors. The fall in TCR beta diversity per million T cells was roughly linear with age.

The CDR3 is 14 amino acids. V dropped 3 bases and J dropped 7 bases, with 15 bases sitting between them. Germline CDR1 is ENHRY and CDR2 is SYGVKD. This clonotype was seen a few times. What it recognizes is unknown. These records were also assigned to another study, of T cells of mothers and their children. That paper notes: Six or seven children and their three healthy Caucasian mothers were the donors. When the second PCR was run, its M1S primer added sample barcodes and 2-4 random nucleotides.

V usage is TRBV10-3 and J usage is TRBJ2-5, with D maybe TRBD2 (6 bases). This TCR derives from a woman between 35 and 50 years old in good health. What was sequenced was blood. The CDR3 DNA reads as TGTGCCATCAGTGATTTGGGGGGAAAAGGGACCCAGTACTTC. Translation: CAISDLGGKGTQYF.